These 24 T cell receptor beta chains originate from one sample sequenced in a study of T cell responses to AZD1222 COVID-19 vaccine. Sequencing was performed with immunoSEQ multiplex PCR; in TCRdb, only in-frame clones are kept and a portion is missing. The table shows 170,000 or so clones, with about nine tenths occurring only once. Sequences were derived from peripheral blood, sampled on day 0 of AZD1222 vaccination. The source is an adult in good health.

The chain joins TRBV23-1 to TRBJ2-4; D may match TRBD1 or TRBD2 (5 bases each). TRBV23-1 is given ORF status, its function remaining uncertain. V lost 0 bases and J 0 bases, leaving 15 bases between the germline ends. This CDR3 is built from 18 residues. CDR3 protein: CASSQSGVRNLAKNIQYF. In DNA, the CDR3 is TGCGCCAGCAGTCAATCGGGGGTGAGGAATCTAGCCAAAAACATTCAGTACTTC.

Remarks on this clone: Other nucleotide sequences in the sample specify the same CDR3. This sequence joins TRBV27 and TRBJ1-1; D perhaps matches TRBD1 (6 bases). The germline CDR1 and CDR2 sequences are MNHEY and SMNVEV (reference sequence). Trimming pared 2 bases from V and 8 bases from J, leaving 6 bases between. The CDR3 contains 11 residues. The CDR3 sequence is CASSLGTEAFF. DNA of the CDR3: TGTGCCAGCAGTTTAGGGACAGAAGCTTTCTTT.

The chain's CDR3 is CASMGLSAVTDTQYF. The CDR3 bases are TGTGCCAGTATGGGATTGTCAGCGGTCACAGATACGCAGTATTTT. The V call is TRBV19, the J call TRBJ2-3, with TRBD2 as a possible D gene (5 bases). Germline V lookup: CDR1 LNHDA, CDR2 SQIVND (reference sequence). V lost 7 bases to trimming and J lost 2 bases, with 16 bases between them. The CDR3 length is 15 residues.

The rearrangement joins TRBV25-1 to TRBJ2-2; D ambiguous. Trimming left V 6 bases short and J 8 bases short, with 4 bases between. From germline, CDR1 is MGHDK and CDR2 SYGVNS. The CDR3 has 10 amino acids. In DNA, the CDR3 is TGTGCCAGCAGGCCAGGGGAGCTGTTTTTT. Encoded protein: CASRPGELFF.

The chain uses TRBV27 and TRBJ1-6, with D uncertain. V lost 3 bases, J lost 7 bases, and 7 bases lay in between. Germline V CDR1 and CDR2: MNHEY, SMNVEV (reference sequence). The CDR3 runs 13 residues. This CDR3 reads CASSFHRNSPLHF. In DNA, the CDR3 is TGTGCCAGCAGTTTTCACAGAAATTCACCCCTCCACTTT.

V gene TRBV7-6 combines with J gene TRBJ2-3, with D possibly being TRBD1 (5 bases). V lost 11 bases to trimming and J lost 1 base, with 16 bases between them. The CDR3 extends over 14 amino acids. Germline assignment: CDR1 SGHVS and CDR2 FNYEAQ. The CDR3 nucleotides read TGTGCCTCGCAGGGTGCAGGCGGCACAGATACGCAGTATTTT. Translating gives CASQGAGGTDTQYF.

This chain links TRBV5-1 with TRBJ2-3, with 9 bases fitting TRBD2. This CDR3 contains 16 residues. V was pared by 5 bases and J by 2 bases, with 9 bases of the junction left unmatched. Germline values: CDR1 SGHRS, CDR2 YFSETQ. CDR3 in amino acids: CASSLISGGITDTQYF. Here the CDR3 DNA reads TGCGCCAGCAGTTTGATTAGCGGGGGAATCACAGATACGCAGTATTTT.

The gene calls are TRBV6-2 or TRBV6-3 and TRBJ1-6, with a weak D call TRBD1 (5 bases). The V end lost 6 bases, the J end lost 7 bases, and 19 bases lay between the germline ends. Germline assignment: CDR1 MNHEY and CDR2 SVGEGT. CDR3 length equals 16 residues. The CDR3 nucleotides read TGTGCCAGCAGCCCCAGGGACGGCCTTCAGAATTCACCCCTCCACTTT. Protein sequence: CASSPRDGLQNSPLHF.

The rearrangement joins TRBV6-2 or TRBV6-3 to TRBJ1-3; TRBD1 aligns across 7 bases. The CDR3 spans 17 residues. V trimming: 5 bases; J trimming: 1 base; junction bases outside the gene matches: 11. Germline CDR1 MNHEY, CDR2 SVGEGT. In DNA form, the CDR3 reads TGTGCCAGCAGTCCAGTCCCGGGACAGCGTTCTGGAAACACCATATATTTT. Protein sequence: CASSPVPGQRSGNTIYF.

The chain combines TRBV9 with TRBJ1-6; a weak D match, TRBD1 (5 bases). V was clipped by 2 bases and J by 5 bases, with 14 bases between them. CDR3 length: 16 residues. Germline-derived CDR1 and CDR2 are SGDLS and YYNGEE. The CDR3 sequence is CASSVDPGRHNSPLHF. As DNA, the CDR3 is TGTGCCAGCAGCGTGGACCCAGGGCGGCATAATTCACCCCTCCACTTT.

This chain uses TRBV2 with TRBJ2-4; D possibly corresponds to TRBD2 (6 bases). Trimming cost V 5 bases and J 0 bases, with 23 bases left between them. The CDR3 totals 19 residues. Germline values: CDR1 SNHLY, CDR2 FYNNEI. The CDR3 bases are TGTGCCAGCAGTCGTACCCTAGCGACCCTACCGCTAGCCAAAAACATTCAGTACTTC. Translating it yields CASSRTLATLPLAKNIQYF.

V is TRBV5-1 and J is TRBJ2-5; 7 nucleotides match TRBD2. The CDR3 has 15 residues. Germline V gene lookup returns CDR1 SGHRS and CDR2 YFSETQ. The J segment lost 5 bases and the V segment lost 0 bases, leaving 7 bases of the junction unmatched. Here the CDR3 DNA reads TGCGCCAGCAGCTTGGGGACCAAGGGAGGGGAGACCCAGTACTTC. This codes for CASSLGTKGGETQYF.

The CDR3 DNA reads TGTGCCAGCAGCCCGGATGCGAACACCGGGGAGCTGTTTTTT. It yields the protein CASSPDANTGELFF. The rearrangement joins TRBV5-5 to TRBJ2-2; D is uncertain. Per germline, CDR1 SGHKS and CDR2 YYEKEE (reference sequence). V was trimmed by 4 bases and J by 0 bases, leaving 7 bases between them. This CDR3 contains 14 residues.

This chain joins TRBV6-2 or TRBV6-3 and TRBJ2-4; D is uncertain. Looked up from germline, CDR1 is MNHEY and CDR2 is SVGEGT. Trimming left V 2 bases short and J 8 bases short, with 4 bases between. This CDR3 region has 11 residues. DNA for the CDR3: TGTGCCAGCAGTTACGTGGACATTCAGTACTTC. Residues: CASSYVDIQYF.

This clone has a single count. The V call is TRBV27, the J call TRBJ1-6; tentatively, D is TRBD1 (5 bases). Trimming took 8 bases from V and 3 from J, leaving 8 bases between them. CDR1 is MNHEY and CDR2 is SMNVEV in the germline V gene (reference sequence). This CDR3 region has 13 residues. CDR3: CASRGDYNSPLHF. DNA for the CDR3: TGTGCCAGCCGGGGGGACTATAATTCACCCCTCCACTTT.

The V gene is TRBV30, the J gene TRBJ1-1; the D is unclear. Germline V gives CDR1 GTSNPN, CDR2 SVGIG (reference sequence). The length of the CDR3 is 11 residues. V was pared by 0 bases and J by 8 bases, with 7 bases between. CDR3 loop: CAWSVSREAFF. CDR3 DNA sequence: TGTGCCTGGAGTGTCTCCAGAGAAGCTTTCTTT.

The chain couples TRBV2 to TRBJ2-5; 13 bases fit TRBD2. The ends lost 7 bases at V and 2 bases at J; junction bases unmatched: 4. This CDR3 is 15 amino acids long. Germline V gives CDR1 SNHLY, CDR2 FYNNEI. The chain's CDR3 is CASKTSGGIQETQYF. Here the CDR3 DNA reads TGTGCCAGCAAGACTAGCGGGGGGATACAAGAGACCCAGTACTTC.

The chain couples TRBV18 to TRBJ1-1; no clear D gene. The CDR3 has 14 residues. Germline loops: CDR1 KGHSH, CDR2 LQKENI. The V gene lost 1 base and the J gene lost 1 base, with 7 bases spanning the gap. CDR3 sequence: CASSPQNSNTEAFF. The CDR3 bases are TGTGCCAGCTCACCACAGAATTCGAACACTGAAGCTTTCTTT.

The V call is TRBV4-2, the J call TRBJ1-3, with a possible D match to TRBD1 (5 bases). The V end was cut by 0 bases, the J end by 5 bases, with 17 bases between. The germline V gene has CDR1 LGHNA and CDR2 YNFKEQ. The CDR3 has 17 residues. In DNA form, the CDR3 reads TGTGCCAGCAGCCAAGATGCCCCCCCCCAGGGAAGAAACACCATATATTTT. Residues: CASSQDAPPQGRNTIYF.

The rearrangement joins TRBV7-2 to TRBJ2-1; D gene ambiguous. V lost 1 base, J lost 9 bases, and 10 bases lay in between. The CDR3 covers 13 residues. CDR1 and CDR2 from the germline V gene are SGHTA and FQGNSA. The CDR3 reads CASSLVGGFEQFF. DNA for the CDR3: TGTGCCAGCAGCTTAGTGGGTGGGTTTGAGCAGTTCTTC.

V is TRBV7-9 and J is TRBJ2-7; weak D call: TRBD2 (7 bases). Germline V gene data show CDR1 as SEHNR and CDR2 as FQNEAQ (reference sequence). The V and J ends lost 1 base and 10 bases respectively, with 23 bases between them. The CDR3 has 16 amino acids. CDR3 protein: CASSLEAGHTAESQYF. As DNA, the CDR3 is TGTGCCAGCAGCTTAGAAGCGGGACACACAGCCGAGTCTCAGTACTTC.

The genes are TRBV6-2 or TRBV6-3 and TRBJ2-7; TRBD2 might be the D (5 bases). Germline loops: CDR1 MNHEY, CDR2 SVGEGT. V was clipped by 4 bases and J by 1 base, with 20 bases between them. This CDR3 has 17 amino acids. CDR3 in DNA: TGTGCCAGCAGTTGGATCATTGTGGCTAGCTCTTCCTACGAGCAGTACTTC. Translated: CASSWIIVASSSYEQYF.

The chain links TRBV6-1 to TRBJ1-2, with D perhaps matching TRBD1 (6 bases). This CDR3 contains 16 residues. The ends were cut back, 4 bases at V and 0 bases at J, with 15 bases in the middle. CDR1 MNHNS and CDR2 SASEGT come from the germline V gene. The CDR3, as DNA: TGTGCCAGCAGTGCTGGACAGTCATTAGCTAACTATGGCTACACCTTC. Protein product: CASSAGQSLANYGYTF.

Concerning this clone itself: At the DNA level, this CDR3 is encoded by other sequences in the same sample as well. The gene calls are TRBV5-1 and TRBJ2-5, with D uncertain. Germline lookup yields CDR1 SGHRS and CDR2 YFSETQ. V was shortened by 0 bases and J by 4 bases, with 4 bases between the two germline ends. CDR3 length equals 12 residues. CDR3 coding DNA: TGCGCCAGCAGCTTGGTGTCAGAGACCCAGTACTTC. It is translated as CASSLVSETQYF.